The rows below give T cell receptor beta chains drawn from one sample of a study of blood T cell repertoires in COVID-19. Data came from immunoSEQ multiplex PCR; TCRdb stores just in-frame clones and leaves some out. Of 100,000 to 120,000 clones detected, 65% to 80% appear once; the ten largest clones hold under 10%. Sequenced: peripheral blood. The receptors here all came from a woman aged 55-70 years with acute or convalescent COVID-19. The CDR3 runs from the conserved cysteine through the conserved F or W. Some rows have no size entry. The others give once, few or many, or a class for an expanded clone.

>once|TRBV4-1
CASSQDGSRGAYGYTF
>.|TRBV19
CASSSQGANSGNTIYF
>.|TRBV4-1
CASSQAMVRTSGAVYQETQYF
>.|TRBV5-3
CARSFSGSDGYTF
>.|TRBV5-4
CASSPPGDTEAFF
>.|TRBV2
CASNGGGSLNTEAFF
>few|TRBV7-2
CASSPGGMGNQPQHF
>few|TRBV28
CASSLGGTDNSPLHF
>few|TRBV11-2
CASSLARGQGTNEKLFF
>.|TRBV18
CASSPGQGRYNEQFF
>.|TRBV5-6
CASSLRRQGGEKLFF
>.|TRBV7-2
CASSFGRASYEQYF
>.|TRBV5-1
CASKPQAVKSSYNEQFF
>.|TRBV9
CASSVVQGTAFF
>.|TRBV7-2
CASSYRLAGGPDTQYF
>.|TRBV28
CASSRPRQGREAFF
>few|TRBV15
CATSRDQDTQHF
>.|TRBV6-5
CASSHRDNNQPQHF
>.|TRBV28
CASSLFSGESGANVLTF
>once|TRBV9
CASSVGQATNYGYTF
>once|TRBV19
CASSIAKGLSYEQYF
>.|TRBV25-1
CATSPPGNTEAFF
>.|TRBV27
CASRAGTGGSDTQYF
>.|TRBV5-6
CASSSKSSPLHF
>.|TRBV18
CASSPPDGTGRSPLHF
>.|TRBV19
CASSIGGPQHF
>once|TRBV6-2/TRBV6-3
CASSYLSGLANVLTF
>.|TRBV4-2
CASSQVGKGGLDNTDTQYF
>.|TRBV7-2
CASSLTSGGETSSYEQYF
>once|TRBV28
CASSSPVSQPQHF
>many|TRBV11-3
CASSPTRASTEAFF
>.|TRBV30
CAWSVGHLPGIGYTF
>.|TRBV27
CASNLGQGAGRNSPLHF
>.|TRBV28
CASSIPGLLNQPQHF
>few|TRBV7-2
CASSQPGLARTDTQYF
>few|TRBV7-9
CASSLEVGQAFGYTF
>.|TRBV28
CASSPHPGTVSYEQYF
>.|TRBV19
CASMTLNRGVGNQPQHF
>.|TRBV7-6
CASSLTGTGDQETQYF
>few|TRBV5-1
CASSAGTNLRTEAFF
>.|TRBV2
CASSVMARNTEAFF
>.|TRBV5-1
CASSLDRGMNTEAFF
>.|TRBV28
CASKGQFNQPQHF
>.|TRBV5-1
CASSTGGGQGIYEQYF
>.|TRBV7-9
CASSSRTTGNRPEPQHF
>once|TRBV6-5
CASSYRTGGYGYTF
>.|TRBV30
CAWSYGGASYEQYF
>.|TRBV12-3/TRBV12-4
CASSLGGPQPQHF
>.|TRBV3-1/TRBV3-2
CASSQSTTAYGYTF
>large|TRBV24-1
CATSDGGSPLHF
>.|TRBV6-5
CASRRAGGQETQYF
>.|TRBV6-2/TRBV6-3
CASSYSIGGPGAFF
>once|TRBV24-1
CATSDSANEAFF
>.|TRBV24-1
CATSTGAGEKLFF
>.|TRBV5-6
CASSAAPFGVQGEQFF
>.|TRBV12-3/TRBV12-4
CATTQQGYGYTF
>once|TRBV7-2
CASSPLTGLSGNTIYF